These T cell receptor beta chains were read from a single sample in a study of CD8 T cells in ankylosing spondylitis. TCRdb fed the 5' RACE reads into MiXCR, producing one record per CDR3 protein. The sample consists of roughly 180,000 distinct CDR3 sequences, 8.5% to 10% of them appearing once. The sequenced material came from blood, either unsorted or a sorted T cell fraction (not recorded which). The origin of the receptors is a female donor with ankylosing spondylitis or in good health (not recorded which). Each CDR3 is given with its conserved first and last residue. D genes are given only for firm matches. Clone size is shown for a subset of rows, as once, few, many or a class of expanded clone.

>TRBJ2-7|many|-|13|TRBV2
TGTGCCAGCAGCGACGACACTGCCTACGAGCAGTACTTC
CASSDDTAYEQYF
>TRBJ2-2|few|-|15|TRBV4-3
TGCGCCAGCAGCCTCGAGGGGGGGATCGCCGGGGAGCTGTTTTTT
CASSLEGGIAGELFF
>TRBJ2-7|many|-|13|TRBV7-9
TGTGCCACGAGGGGCAGGGACCCCTACGAGCAGTACTTC
CATRGRDPYEQYF
>TRBJ2-3|many|-|13|TRBV24-1
TGTGCCACCAGTGACCTGGGGTCAGATACGCAGTATTTT
CATSDLGSDTQYF
>TRBJ1-3|-|-|15|TRBV9
TGTGCCAGCAGCGCAACGGCCCTCTCGGGAAACACCATATATTTT
CASSATALSGNTIYF
>TRBJ2-3|-|TRBD1|15|TRBV7-9
TGTGCCAGCAGCCTCAGGGGGCAAAGCACAGATACGCAGTATTTT
CASSLRGQSTDTQYF
>TRBJ1-1|few|-|14|TRBV7-9
TGTGCCAGCAGCCACAGGGACAAGAACACTGAAGCTTTCTTT
CASSHRDKNTEAFF
>TRBJ1-6|-|-|16|TRBV7-6
TGTGCCAGCAGTTCCACCGGGACAACGAAGAATTCACCCCTCCACTTT
CASSSTGTTKNSPLHF
>TRBJ2-7|few|-|15|TRBV15
TGTGCCACCAGCAGGCGGGGTGGGAGCACCTACGAGCAGTACTTC
CATSRRGGSTYEQYF
>TRBJ2-5|-|-|14|TRBV7-9
TGTGCCACCGCCTCGGACGGCCACCAAGAGACCCAGTACTTC
CATASDGHQETQYF
>TRBJ2-5|few|TRBD2|16|TRBV7-9
TGTGCCAGCAGCTCCACCGGGACTAGTGCCCAGGAGACCCAGTACTTC
CASSSTGTSAQETQYF
>TRBJ2-2|many|-|14|TRBV9
TGTGCCAGCAGCGTAGGTGGTCGGGTCGGGGAGCTGTTTTTT
CASSVGGRVGELFF
>TRBJ2-1|many|-|14|TRBV24-1
TGTGCCACCAGTGATTTGCGGGTGGGCGATGAGCAGTTCTTC
CATSDLRVGDEQFF
>TRBJ2-1|-|-|16|TRBV6-1
TGTGCCAGCAGTGACTTCGGCCTAGAAACCTACAATGAGCAGTTCTTC
CASSDFGLETYNEQFF
>TRBJ1-1|-|-|12|TRBV5-4
TGTGCCAGCAGCTTGTTGGACACTGAAGCTTTCTTT
CASSLLDTEAFF
>TRBJ2-7|few|TRBD2|15|TRBV19
TGTGCCAGTAGCCCATATAGCGGGGGCTCCTACGAGCAGTACTTC
CASSPYSGGSYEQYF
>TRBJ1-6|-|-|13|TRBV6-1
TGTGCCACCGGACGGCGGGAGTTTTCACCCCTCCACTTT
CATGRREFSPLHF
>TRBJ1-1|-|-|13|TRBV4-1
TGCGCCAGCAGCCAAGCCCAGAACACTGAAGCTTTCTTT
CASSQAQNTEAFF
>TRBJ2-7|-|-|14|TRBV6-2/TRBV6-3
TGTGCCAGCAGTTATTCCAGGATGATTTACGAGCAGTACTTC
CASSYSRMIYEQYF
>TRBJ2-1|few|TRBD2|14|TRBV20-1
TGCAGTGCTAGAGGGACTAGCGGGAGCAATGAGCAGTTCTTC
CSARGTSGSNEQFF
>TRBJ2-1|-|-|15|TRBV7-8
TGTGCCAGCAGCCGAGGGATTAGCGTCGGCAATGAGCAGTTCTTC
CASSRGISVGNEQFF
>TRBJ2-7|few|TRBD2|18|TRBV4-3
TGCGCCAGCAGCCAAGATCCCCCAAGGAGCGGGGGAACCTACGAGCAGTACTTC
CASSQDPPRSGGTYEQYF
>TRBJ2-7|-|TRBD2|16|TRBV4-2
TGTGCCAGCAGCCAAGAAGGACTAGCGGGAGGCCGGGAGCAGTACTTC
CASSQEGLAGGREQYF
>TRBJ2-3|few|-|13|TRBV28
TGTGCCAGCAGTCCGGAGAATACAGATACGCAGTATTTT
CASSPENTDTQYF